A single sample gave rise to the 16 T cell receptor beta chains below, sequenced in a study of blood T cell repertoires in COVID-19. TCRdb's table, derived via immunoSEQ multiplex PCR, lists solely in-frame clones and lacks some. Of 35,000 to 50,000 clones detected, about 79% appear once; the ten largest clones hold nearly 25%. What was sequenced was peripheral blood. These receptors came from a human donor with acute or convalescent COVID-19. The donor label of this sample is uncertain.

The chain carries TRBV14 and TRBJ1-2; D gene unclear. The germline V gene has CDR1 SGHDN and CDR2 FVKESK. V was shortened by 3 bases and J by 8 bases, with 13 bases between the two germline ends. This CDR3 is built from 13 residues. CDR3 sequence reads: CASSQAGVGGYTF. CDR3 bases: TGTGCCAGCAGCCAGGCGGGTGTCGGCGGCTACACCTTC.

In DNA, the CDR3 is TGTGCCAGCAGTAGAGGCCGCAATGAGCAGTTCTTC. The encoded protein is CASSRGRNEQFF. The chain is built from TRBV21-1 and TRBJ2-1; TRBD2 is the table's D call and was not checked against the DNA. TRBV21-1 is given as a pseudogene. The CDR3 length is 12 residues.

The gene calls are TRBV4-3 and TRBJ1-2; D uncertain. Germline-derived CDR1 and CDR2 are LGHNA and YSLEER. CDR3 length: 15 amino acids. Trimming left V 0 bases short and J 6 bases short, with 14 bases between. The CDR3 loop reads CASSQDLGGINGYTF. The DNA of the CDR3 is TGCGCCAGCAGCCAAGACTTGGGAGGGATTAATGGCTACACCTTC.

V is TRBV7-9 and J is TRBJ2-5; TRBD2 aligns across 8 bases. Losses at the gene ends were 4 bases for V and 0 bases for J; bases not matched to a gene: 7. The CDR3 covers 16 residues. CDR1 and CDR2 (germline): SEHNR, FQNEAQ (reference sequence). The CDR3 loop is CASSSSRLANQETQYF. The CDR3 DNA reads as TGTGCCAGCAGCTCAAGTCGACTAGCGAACCAAGAGACCCAGTACTTC.

The genes are TRBV6-2 or TRBV6-3 and TRBJ2-1; no firm D call. V lost 4 bases and J lost 6, with 7 bases in between. CDR3 length: 12 amino acids. Germline CDR1 reads MNHEY; CDR2 reads SVGEGT. In nucleotides, the CDR3 is TGTGCCAGCAGTTTAACTGCCAATGAGCAGTTCTTC. Protein sequence: CASSLTANEQFF.

The rearrangement uses TRBV5-1 and TRBJ1-1; possibly TRBD1 for D (5 bases). V gave up 0 bases and J gave up 1 base, with 16 bases separating them. Germline V gene data show CDR1 as SGHRS and CDR2 as YFSETQ. The CDR3 runs 17 residues. CDR3 nucleotide sequence: TGCGCCAGCAGCTTGGCGGTTGGAAGGAGGGGGAACACTGAAGCTTTCTTT. Translating it yields CASSLAVGRRGNTEAFF.

The chain links TRBV6-5 to TRBJ2-7, with TRBD1 matching over 7 bases. The germline V gene has CDR1 MNHEY and CDR2 SVGAGI. The V and J ends lost 5 bases and 4 bases, in that order; junction bases with no gene match: 11. This CDR3 spans 15 amino acids. The CDR3 DNA reads as TGTGCCAGCAGTCCCGACAGGGCTTGGCAGTACGAGCAGTACTTC. Protein sequence: CASSPDRAWQYEQYF.

The chain recombines TRBV30 with TRBJ1-4, with 11 bases matching TRBD1. Germline trimming cut 0 bases from V and 8 bases from J; bases unmatched to any gene: 5. There are 15 residues in the CDR3. From germline, CDR1 is GTSNPN and CDR2 SVGIG (reference sequence). Here the CDR3 reads CAWSVGQGAREKLFF. As DNA, the CDR3 is TGTGCCTGGAGTGTTGGACAGGGGGCACGGGAAAAACTGTTTTTT.

The CDR3 protein is CASSRRTGGGMNTEAFF. DNA for the CDR3: TGTGCCAGCAGTCGTCGGACAGGGGGCGGGATGAACACTGAAGCTTTCTTT. The V gene is TRBV6-6, the J gene TRBJ1-1; 11 nucleotides line up with TRBD1. The ends lost 5 bases at V and 0 bases at J; junction bases unmatched: 8. The length of the CDR3 is 17 residues. Germline V gives CDR1 MNHNY, CDR2 SVGAGI (reference sequence).

The J gene is TRBJ2-3, the V gene TRBV27; tentative D call: TRBD2 (5 bases). The CDR3 extends over 15 amino acids. Deletions cut 3 bases from V and 2 bases from J, with 12 bases between. Per germline, CDR1 MNHEY and CDR2 SMNVEV (reference sequence). CDR3 sequence: CASSFLAGFTDTQYF. CDR3 DNA: TGTGCCAGCAGTTTTCTCGCGGGTTTCACAGATACGCAGTATTTT.

The V and J genes are TRBV6-5 and TRBJ1-2; 8 bases are a match to TRBD1. The V gene's germline CDR1 is MNHEY and CDR2 SVGAGI. The ends lost 4 bases at V and 6 bases at J; junction bases unmatched: 10. CDR3 size: 15 residues. CDR3 sequence: CASSFSDRGGDGYTF. The CDR3 DNA sequence: TGTGCCAGCAGTTTCAGCGACAGGGGCGGGGATGGCTACACCTTC.

V gene TRBV9 combines with J gene TRBJ1-3; no firm D call. Looked up from germline, CDR1 is SGDLS and CDR2 is YYNGEE. There are 16 residues in the CDR3. Trimming removed 0 bases at V and 4 bases at J, with 14 bases between. CDR3 DNA: TGTGCCAGCAGCGTAGATCTGTGGGCGCGAGGAAACACCATATATTTT. Translation: CASSVDLWARGNTIYF.

The CDR3: CASSQVSSGGTEQYF. The CDR3 DNA reads as TGCGCCAGCAGCCAAGTCTCGTCAGGGGGCACCGAGCAGTACTTC. The J gene is TRBJ2-7, the V gene TRBV4-1; TRBD1 matches at 8 bases. CDR3 size: 15 residues. Germline loops: CDR1 MGHRA, CDR2 YSYEKL. Germline trimming cut 1 base from V and 6 bases from J; bases unmatched to any gene: 8.

The sample holds one count of this clone. The rearrangement joins TRBV6-6 to TRBJ2-2, with 8 bases aligning to TRBD2. The trim removed 5 bases at V and 6 bases at J, leaving 11 bases unmatched. The length of the CDR3 is 16 residues. Germline V gene data show CDR1 as MNHNY and CDR2 as SVGAGI (reference sequence). CDR3 sequence reads: CASSNLAGPHPGELFF. The CDR3 coding sequence is TGTGCCAGCAGTAACTTAGCGGGACCGCACCCCGGGGAGCTGTTTTTT.

The CDR3 DNA reads as TGTGCCAGCAGTTTGGCCAGGAGGGGAGAGACCCAGTACTTC. Translation: CASSLARRGETQYF. V and J are TRBV28 and TRBJ2-5; TRBD2 is a possible D gene (6 bases). This CDR3 has 14 residues. CDR1 is MDHEN and CDR2 is SYDVKM in the germline V gene. The germline V and J ends were trimmed by 3 bases and 4 bases, with 12 bases remaining between them.

CDR3 in DNA: TGTGCCAGCGCTGGGAGGACAGGGGAAACAGATACGCAGTATTTT. This sequence encodes CASAGRTGETDTQYF. V usage is TRBV7-3 and J usage is TRBJ2-3, with 9 nucleotides matching TRBD1. The V gene's germline CDR1 is SGHTA and CDR2 FQGTGA. The J segment lost 3 bases and the V segment lost 8 bases, leaving 9 bases of the junction unmatched. The CDR3 covers 15 residues.